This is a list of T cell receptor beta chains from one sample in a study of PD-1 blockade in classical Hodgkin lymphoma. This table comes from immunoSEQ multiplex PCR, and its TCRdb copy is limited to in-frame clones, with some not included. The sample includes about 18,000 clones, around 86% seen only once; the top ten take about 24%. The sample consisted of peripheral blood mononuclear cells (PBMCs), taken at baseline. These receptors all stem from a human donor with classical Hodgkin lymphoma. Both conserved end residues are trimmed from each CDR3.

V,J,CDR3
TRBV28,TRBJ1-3,ASSRVDTGNTIY
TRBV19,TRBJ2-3,ASSIDPSGGGTDTQY
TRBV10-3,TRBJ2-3,AISTTDTQY
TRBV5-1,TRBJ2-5,ASSPTGDRVETQY
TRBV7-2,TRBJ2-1,ASSLAGSYNEQF
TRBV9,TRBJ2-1,ASSVDTFNEQF
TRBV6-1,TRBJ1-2,ASSDSLTGLTNYGYT
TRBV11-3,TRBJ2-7,ASSLGGTNSYEQY
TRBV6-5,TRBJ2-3,ASSPSTATDTQY
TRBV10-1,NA,ASSETDTGPYEQY
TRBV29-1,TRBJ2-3,SAEGGGIGTDTQY